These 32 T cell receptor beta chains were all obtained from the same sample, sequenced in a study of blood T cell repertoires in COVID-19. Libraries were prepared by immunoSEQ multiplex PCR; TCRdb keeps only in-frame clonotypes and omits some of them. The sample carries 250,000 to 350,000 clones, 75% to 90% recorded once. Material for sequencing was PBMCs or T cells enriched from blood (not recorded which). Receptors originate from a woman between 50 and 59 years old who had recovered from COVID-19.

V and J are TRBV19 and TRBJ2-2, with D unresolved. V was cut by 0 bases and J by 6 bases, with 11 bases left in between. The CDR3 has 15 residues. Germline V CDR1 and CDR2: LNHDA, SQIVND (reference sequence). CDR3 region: CASSIEKTQPGELFF. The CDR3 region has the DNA TGTGCCAGTAGTATAGAAAAGACACAACCCGGGGAGCTGTTTTTT.

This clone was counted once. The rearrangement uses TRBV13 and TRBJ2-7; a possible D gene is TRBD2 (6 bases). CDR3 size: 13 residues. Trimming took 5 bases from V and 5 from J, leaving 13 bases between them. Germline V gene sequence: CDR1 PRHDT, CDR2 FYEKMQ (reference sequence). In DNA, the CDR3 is TGTGCCAGCAGCACCGGGGGAAGTGACGAGCAGTACTTC. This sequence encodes CASSTGGSDEQYF. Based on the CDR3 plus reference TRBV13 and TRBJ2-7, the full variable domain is AAGVIQSPRHLIKEKRETATLKCYPIPRHDTVYWYQQGPGQDPQFLISFYEKMQSDKGSIPDRFSAQQFSDYHSELNMSSLELGDSALYFCASSTGGSDEQYFGPGTRLTVT.

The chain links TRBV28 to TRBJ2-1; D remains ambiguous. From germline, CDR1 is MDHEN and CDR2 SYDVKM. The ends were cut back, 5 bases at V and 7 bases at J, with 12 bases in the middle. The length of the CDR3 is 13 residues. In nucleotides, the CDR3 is TGTGCCAGCAGTCGTGAGAGGTGGAATGAGCAGTTCTTC. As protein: CASSRERWNEQFF.

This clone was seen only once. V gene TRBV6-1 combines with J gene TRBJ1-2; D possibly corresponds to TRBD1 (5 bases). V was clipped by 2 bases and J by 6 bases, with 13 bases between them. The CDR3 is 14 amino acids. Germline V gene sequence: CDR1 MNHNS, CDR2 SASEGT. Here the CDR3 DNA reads TGTGCCAGCAGTGAATCCCACAGGCGACATGGCTACACCTTC. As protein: CASSESHRRHGYTF.

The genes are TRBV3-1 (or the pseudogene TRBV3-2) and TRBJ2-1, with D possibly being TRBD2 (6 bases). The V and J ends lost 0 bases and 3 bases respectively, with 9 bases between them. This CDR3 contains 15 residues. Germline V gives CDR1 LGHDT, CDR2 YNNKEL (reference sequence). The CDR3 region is CASSQERGIYNEQFF. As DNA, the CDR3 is TGTGCCAGCAGCCAAGAGCGGGGAATCTACAATGAGCAGTTCTTC.

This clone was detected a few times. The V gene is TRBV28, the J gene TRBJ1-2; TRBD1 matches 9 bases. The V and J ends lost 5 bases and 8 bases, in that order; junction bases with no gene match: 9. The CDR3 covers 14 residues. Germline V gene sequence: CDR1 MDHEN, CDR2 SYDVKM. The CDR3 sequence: CASSQNRGLGGYTF. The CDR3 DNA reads TGTGCCAGCAGTCAAAACAGGGGGCTGGGGGGCTACACCTTC.

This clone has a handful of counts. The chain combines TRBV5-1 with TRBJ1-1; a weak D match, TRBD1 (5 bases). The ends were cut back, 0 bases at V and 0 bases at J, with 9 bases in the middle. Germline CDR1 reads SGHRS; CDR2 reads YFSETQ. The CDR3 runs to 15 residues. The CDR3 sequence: CASSLARGVNTEAFF. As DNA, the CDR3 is TGCGCCAGCAGCTTGGCCCGGGGGGTGAACACTGAAGCTTTCTTT. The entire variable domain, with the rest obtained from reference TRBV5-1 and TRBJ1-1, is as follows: KAGVTQTPRYLIKTRGQQVTLSCSPISGHRSVSWYQQTPGQGLQFLFEYFSETQRNKGNFPGRFSGRQFSNSRSEMNVSTLELGDSALYLCASSLARGVNTEAFFGQGTRLTVV.

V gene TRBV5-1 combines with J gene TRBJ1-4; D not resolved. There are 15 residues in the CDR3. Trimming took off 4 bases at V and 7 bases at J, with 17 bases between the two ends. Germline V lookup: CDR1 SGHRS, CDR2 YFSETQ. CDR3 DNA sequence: TGCGCCAGCAGCCCGTCCGGGGATGGTTCTGAAAAACTGTTTTTT. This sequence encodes CASSPSGDGSEKLFF.

This chain's CDR3 is CATGVRRGTEAFF. The CDR3 bases are TGTGCCACCGGGGTAAGGCGGGGCACTGAAGCTTTCTTT. The chain combines TRBV15 with TRBJ1-1; D unclear. V lost 8 bases, J lost 4 bases, and 14 bases lay in between. CDR1 and CDR2 from the germline V gene are LNHNV and YYDKDF (reference sequence). This CDR3 comprises 13 residues.

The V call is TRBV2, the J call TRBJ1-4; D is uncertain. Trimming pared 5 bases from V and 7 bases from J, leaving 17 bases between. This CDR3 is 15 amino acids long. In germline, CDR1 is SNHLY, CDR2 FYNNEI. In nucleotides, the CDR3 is TGTGCCAGCAGTCCCCCAAGAGGGTCGGGTGAAAAACTGTTTTTT. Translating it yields CASSPPRGSGEKLFF.

CDR3 sequence reads: CASSQRLSSYNSPLHF. The DNA for the CDR3 is TGTGCCAGCAGCCAACGGTTGAGCTCCTATAATTCACCCCTCCACTTT. The rearrangement uses TRBV7-2 and TRBJ1-6; no definite D call. The CDR3 runs to 16 residues. V dropped 5 bases and J dropped 0 bases, with 11 bases sitting between them. Germline V gene lookup returns CDR1 SGHTA and CDR2 FQGNSA.

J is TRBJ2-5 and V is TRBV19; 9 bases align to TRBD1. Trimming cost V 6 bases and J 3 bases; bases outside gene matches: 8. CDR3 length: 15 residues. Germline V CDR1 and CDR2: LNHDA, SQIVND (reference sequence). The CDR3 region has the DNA TGTGCCAGTAGGGGGCCGGGACAGGGAGAAGAGACCCAGTACTTC. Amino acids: CASRGPGQGEETQYF.

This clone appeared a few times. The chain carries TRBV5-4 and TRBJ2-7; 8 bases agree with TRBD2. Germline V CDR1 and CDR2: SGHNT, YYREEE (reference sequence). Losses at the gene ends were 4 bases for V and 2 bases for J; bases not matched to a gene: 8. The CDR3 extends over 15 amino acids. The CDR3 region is CASSPRGGGPYEQYF. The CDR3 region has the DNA TGTGCCAGCAGCCCGAGGGGCGGGGGGCCCTACGAGCAGTACTTC.

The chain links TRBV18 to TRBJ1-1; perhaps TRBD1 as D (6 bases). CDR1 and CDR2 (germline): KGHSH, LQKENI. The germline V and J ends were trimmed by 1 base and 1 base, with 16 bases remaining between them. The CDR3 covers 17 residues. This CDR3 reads CASSPRVVEGGNTEAFF. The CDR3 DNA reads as TGTGCCAGCTCACCACGAGTGGTAGAAGGGGGGAACACTGAAGCTTTCTTT.

The CDR3 reads CASSLSMATEAFF. CDR3 coding DNA: TGTGCCAGCAGCTTATCGATGGCCACTGAAGCTTTCTTT. The chain joins TRBV11-3 to TRBJ1-1, with D unclear. With 2 bases removed from V and 4 bases from J, the gap between germline ends came to 8 bases. The CDR3 extends over 13 amino acids. Germline CDR1 and CDR2: SGHNT and YENEEA.

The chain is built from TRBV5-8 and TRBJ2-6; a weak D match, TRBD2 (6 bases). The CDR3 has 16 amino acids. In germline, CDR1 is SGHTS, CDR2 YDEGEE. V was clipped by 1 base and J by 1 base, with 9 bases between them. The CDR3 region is CASSLRRGSGANVLTF. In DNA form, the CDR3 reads TGTGCCAGCAGCTTGCGTCGGGGGTCTGGGGCCAACGTCCTGACTTTC.

The DNA for the CDR3 is TGTGCCAGCAGCTTAGTCGGCAGGGGACCTAATCAGCCCCAGCATTTT. Its protein is CASSLVGRGPNQPQHF. This rearrangement joins TRBV7-9 to TRBJ1-5; the D gene is possibly TRBD1 (6 bases). V lost 1 base to trimming and J lost 4 bases, with 14 bases between them. The CDR3 has 16 residues. The germline V gene encodes CDR1 SEHNR and CDR2 FQNEAQ (reference sequence).

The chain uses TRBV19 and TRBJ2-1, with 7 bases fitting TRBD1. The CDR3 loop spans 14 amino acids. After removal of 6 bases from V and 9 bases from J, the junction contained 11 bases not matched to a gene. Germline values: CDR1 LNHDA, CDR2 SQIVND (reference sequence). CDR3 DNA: TGTGCCAGTAGGTTCGACAGGGACAAGGGTGAGCAGTTCTTC. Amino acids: CASRFDRDKGEQFF.

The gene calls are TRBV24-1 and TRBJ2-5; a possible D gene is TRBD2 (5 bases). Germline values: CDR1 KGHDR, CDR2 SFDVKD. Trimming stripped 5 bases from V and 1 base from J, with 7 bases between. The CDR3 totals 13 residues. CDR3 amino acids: CATSGGFQETQYF. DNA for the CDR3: TGTGCCACCAGTGGAGGGTTCCAAGAGACCCAGTACTTC.

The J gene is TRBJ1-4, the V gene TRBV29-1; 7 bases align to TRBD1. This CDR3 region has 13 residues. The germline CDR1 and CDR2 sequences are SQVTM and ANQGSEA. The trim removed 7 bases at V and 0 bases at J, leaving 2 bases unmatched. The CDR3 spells CSAGTATNEKLFF. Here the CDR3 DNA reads TGCAGCGCAGGGACAGCAACTAATGAAAAACTGTTTTTT.

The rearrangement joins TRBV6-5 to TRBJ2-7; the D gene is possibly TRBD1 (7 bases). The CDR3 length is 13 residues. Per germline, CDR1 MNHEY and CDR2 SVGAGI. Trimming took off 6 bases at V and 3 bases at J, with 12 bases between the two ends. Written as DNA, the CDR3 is TGTGCCAGCAGGGAGGGACAGAGCTACGAGCAGTACTTC. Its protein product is CASREGQSYEQYF.

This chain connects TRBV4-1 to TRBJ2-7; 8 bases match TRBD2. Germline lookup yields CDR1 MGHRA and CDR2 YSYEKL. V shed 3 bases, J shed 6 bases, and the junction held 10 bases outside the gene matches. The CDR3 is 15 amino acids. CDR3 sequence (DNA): TGCGCCAGCAGCCACCCGGGGGGGCCCGTCTTCGAGCAGTACTTC. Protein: CASSHPGGPVFEQYF.

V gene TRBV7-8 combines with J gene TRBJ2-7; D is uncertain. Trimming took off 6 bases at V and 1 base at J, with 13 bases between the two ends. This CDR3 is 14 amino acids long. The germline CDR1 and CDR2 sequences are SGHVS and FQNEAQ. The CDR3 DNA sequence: TGTGCCAGCAGTTCCAACAGTGATTCCTACGAGCAGTACTTC. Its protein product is CASSSNSDSYEQYF.

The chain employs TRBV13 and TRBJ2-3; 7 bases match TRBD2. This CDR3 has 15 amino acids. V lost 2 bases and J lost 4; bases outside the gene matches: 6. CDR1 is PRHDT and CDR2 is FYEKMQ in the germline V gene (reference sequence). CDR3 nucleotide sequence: TGTGCCAGCAGCTTATTGGGCCTAGCGGCAGATACGCAGTATTTT. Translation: CASSLLGLAADTQYF.

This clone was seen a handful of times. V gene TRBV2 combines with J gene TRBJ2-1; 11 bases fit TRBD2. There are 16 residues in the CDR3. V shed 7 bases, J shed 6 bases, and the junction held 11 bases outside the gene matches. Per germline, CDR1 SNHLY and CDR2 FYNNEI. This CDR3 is CASTDPSGGRFNEQFF. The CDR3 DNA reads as TGTGCCAGCACCGACCCTAGCGGGGGGCGATTCAATGAGCAGTTCTTC.

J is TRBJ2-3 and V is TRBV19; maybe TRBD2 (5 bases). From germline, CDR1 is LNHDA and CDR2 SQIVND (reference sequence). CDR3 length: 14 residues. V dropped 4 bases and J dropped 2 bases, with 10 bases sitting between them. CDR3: CASSRGFITDTQYF. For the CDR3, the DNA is TGTGCCAGTAGTAGAGGGTTTATCACAGATACGCAGTATTTT.

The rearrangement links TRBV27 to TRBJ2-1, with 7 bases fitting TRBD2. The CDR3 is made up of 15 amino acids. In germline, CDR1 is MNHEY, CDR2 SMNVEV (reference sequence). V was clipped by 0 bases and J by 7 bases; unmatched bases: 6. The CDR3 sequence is CASSLSAAGWNEQFF. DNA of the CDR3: TGTGCCAGCAGTTTATCGGCAGCGGGGTGGAATGAGCAGTTCTTC.

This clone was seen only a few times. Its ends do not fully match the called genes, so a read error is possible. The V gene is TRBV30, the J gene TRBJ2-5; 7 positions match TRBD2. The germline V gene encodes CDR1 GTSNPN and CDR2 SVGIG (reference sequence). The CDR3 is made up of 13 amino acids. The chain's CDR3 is CAGGGTAQKTQYF. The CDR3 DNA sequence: TGTGCCGGGGGGGGGACTGCCCAAAAGACCCAGTACTTC. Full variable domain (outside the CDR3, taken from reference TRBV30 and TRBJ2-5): SQTIHQWPATLVQPVGSPLSLECTVEGTSNPNLYWYRQAAGRGLQLLFYSVGIGQISSEVPQNLSASRPQDRQFILSSKKLLLSDSGFYLCAGGGTAQKTQYFGPGTRLLVL.

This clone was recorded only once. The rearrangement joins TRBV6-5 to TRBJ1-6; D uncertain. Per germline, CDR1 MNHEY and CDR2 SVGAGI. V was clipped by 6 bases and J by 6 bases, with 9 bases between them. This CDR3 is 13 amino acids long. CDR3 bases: TGTGCCAGCAGCGTCCCTCTTAATTCACCCCTCCACTTT. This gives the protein CASSVPLNSPLHF.

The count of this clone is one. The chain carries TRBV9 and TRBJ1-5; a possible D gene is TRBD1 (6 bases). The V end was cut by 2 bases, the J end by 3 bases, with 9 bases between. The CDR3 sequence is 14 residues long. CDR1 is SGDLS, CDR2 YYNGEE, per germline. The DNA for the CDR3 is TGTGCCAGCAGCGTGTCAGGGGCCAATCAGCCCCAGCATTTT. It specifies CASSVSGANQPQHF.

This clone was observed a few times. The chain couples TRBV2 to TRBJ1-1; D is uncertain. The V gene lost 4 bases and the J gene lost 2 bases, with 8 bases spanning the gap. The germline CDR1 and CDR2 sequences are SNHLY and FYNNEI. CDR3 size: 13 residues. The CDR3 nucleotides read TGTGCCAGCAGTGGCGAGGGAAACACTGAAGCTTTCTTT. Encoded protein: CASSGEGNTEAFF.

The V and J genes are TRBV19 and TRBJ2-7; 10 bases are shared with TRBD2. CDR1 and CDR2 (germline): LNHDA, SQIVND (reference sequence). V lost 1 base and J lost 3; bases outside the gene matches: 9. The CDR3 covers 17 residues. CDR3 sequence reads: CASSIASGSGMFYEQYF. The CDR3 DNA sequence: TGTGCCAGTAGTATAGCTAGCGGGAGCGGGATGTTCTACGAGCAGTACTTC.